A selection of T cell receptor beta chains follows, all from one sample in a study of OX40 agonist ivuxolimab in advanced cancers. Method: immunoSEQ multiplex PCR; TCRdb's copy keeps in-frame clones and lacks some. Of tens of thousands of clones detected, about nine tenths appear once; the ten largest clones hold about 4%. The sequences come from CD4+ or CD8+ T cells sorted from blood, collected in a trial of the OX40 agonist ivuxolimab. Receptors were obtained from an adult with an advanced solid tumor such as melanoma, head and neck, liver or kidney cancer. CDR3s include the opening cysteine and the closing phenylalanine or tryptophan. A D gene is named only where the DNA matches it firmly. For some rows the clone size is stated as once, few or many, or as a class when expanded; others skip it.

d_call	j_call	clone_size	v_call	cdr3_aa	cdr3_nt
-	TRBJ1-1	-	TRBV7-9	CASSPTLAGLFEAFF	TGTGCCAGCAGCCCCACCTTAGCGGGACTTTTTGAAGCTTTCTTT
-	TRBJ2-1	-	TRBV7-7	CASSLLRYNEQFF	TGTGCTAGCAGCCTCCTGAGGTACAATGAGCAGTTCTTC
TRBD1	TRBJ1-6	few	TRBV9	CASSEYRGEGNSPLHF	TGTGCCAGCAGCGAATACAGGGGAGAGGGTAATTCACCCCTCCACTTT
TRBD2	TRBJ2-7	-	TRBV4-2	CASSPGGGLAGGESHEQYF	TGTGCCAGCAGCCCCGGGGGTGGACTAGCGGGCGGTGAGTCCCACGAGCAGTACTTC
-	TRBJ2-5	once	TRBV25-1	CASGPPYQETQYF	TGTGCCAGCGGGCCCCCGTACCAAGAGACCCAGTACTTC
-	TRBJ2-3	-	TRBV2	CASRQGMEDTQYF	TGTGCCAGCAGGCAGGGGATGGAAGATACGCAGTATTTT
TRBD1	TRBJ2-1	-	TRBV28	CASTPRDRGRNEQFF	TGTGCCAGCACGCCCCGGGACAGGGGGCGAAATGAGCAGTTCTTC
-	TRBJ1-3	-	TRBV9	CASSADGESGNTIYF	TGTGCCAGCAGCGCGGACGGGGAGTCAGGAAACACCATATATTTT
TRBD2	TRBJ2-5	-	TRBV7-9	CASSPNGGGRETQYF	TGTGCCAGCAGCCCGAACGGGGGGGGCCGGGAGACCCAGTACTTC
TRBD1	TRBJ2-7	-	TRBV7-6	CASSLAGQGLEQYF	TGTGCCAGCAGCTTAGCGGGACAGGGGCTCGAGCAGTACTTC
TRBD1	TRBJ1-1	-	TRBV5-5	CASSLLRGQGSEAFF	TGTGCCAGCAGCTTGTTGAGGGGACAGGGCAGTGAAGCTTTCTTT